The sequence of this T cell receptor (beta chain) was determined in a study of T cells after yellow fever vaccination. Overall study findings and caveats: It was a weaker secondary response, yet one that peaked faster, at day 5 versus 15.

There are 17 residues in the CDR3. CDR1 is SEHNR, CDR2 FQNEAQ, per germline (reference sequence). V gave up 4 bases and J gave up 3 bases, with 16 bases separating them. Each CDR3 protein gets one entry after TCRdb re-called the 5' RACE reads with MiXCR. The sample has approximately 300,000 distinct CDR3 sequences, 6.8% seen once. This clonotype has a handful of counts. Its specificity is not known. Source: PBMCs, taken about 41 days after the first yellow fever vaccination. The chain combines TRBV7-9 with TRBJ1-6; D is undetermined. The origin of this receptor is a man between 18 and 29 years old who received the YFV17D yellow fever vaccine. The CDR3: CASSSGWPQRYNSPLHF. The CDR3 region has the DNA TGTGCCAGCAGCTCGGGATGGCCGCAGCGCTATAATTCACCCCTCCACTTT.